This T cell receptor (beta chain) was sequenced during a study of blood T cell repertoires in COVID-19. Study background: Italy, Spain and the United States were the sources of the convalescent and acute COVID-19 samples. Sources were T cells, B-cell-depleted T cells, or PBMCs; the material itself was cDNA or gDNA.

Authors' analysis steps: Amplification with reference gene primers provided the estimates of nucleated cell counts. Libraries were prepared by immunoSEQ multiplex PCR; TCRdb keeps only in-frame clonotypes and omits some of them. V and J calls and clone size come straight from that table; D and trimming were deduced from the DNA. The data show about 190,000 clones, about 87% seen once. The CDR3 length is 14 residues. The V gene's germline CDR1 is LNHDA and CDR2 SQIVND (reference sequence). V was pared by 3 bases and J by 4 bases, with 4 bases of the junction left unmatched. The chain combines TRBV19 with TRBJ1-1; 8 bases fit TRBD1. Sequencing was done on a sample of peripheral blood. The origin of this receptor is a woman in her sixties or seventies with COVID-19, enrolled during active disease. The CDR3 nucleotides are TGTGCCAGTAGTATTCAGGGGGCGAGCACTGAAGCTTTCTTT. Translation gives CASSIQGASTEAFF.